This T cell receptor beta chain is drawn from a study of shared clonotypes between healthy human individuals. Points from the study as a whole: Naive subsets generally exceeded memory subsets in estimated richness.

CD8 cells regarded as naive lacked CD45RO, were positively chosen for CCR7, and omitted terminally differentiated effector memory CD45RA+ cells. The study enrolled healthy HIV-negative adults without recent acute infections or vaccinations as donors. As for this clone: Its target is unknown.

Some clones are missing from TCRdb's copy, which holds only in-frame ones; the method was immunoSEQ multiplex PCR. The sample has approximately 740,000 clones, 80% to 95% seen once; the top ten hold under 30%. V gave up 6 bases and J gave up 7 bases, with 10 bases separating them. The CDR3 sequence is 11 residues long. CDR1 MDHEN and CDR2 SYDVKM come from the germline V gene. Material for sequencing was naive CD8+ T cells sorted from blood. The origin of this receptor is a young man in good health. This chain links TRBV28 with TRBJ2-7; perhaps TRBD1 as D (5 bases). The CDR3 reads CASSRGQEQYF. As DNA, the CDR3 is TGTGCCAGCAGCCGTGGACAAGAGCAGTACTTC.